The TCR beta chain described here comes from a study of chemoradiotherapy in HPV16-positive cancers. Germline assignment: CDR1 MNHEY and CDR2 SMNVEV (reference sequence). CDR3 length: 13 amino acids. Produced via immunoSEQ multiplex PCR; TCRdb's table is partial and in-frame only. The data hold tens of thousands of clones, with roughly 90% observed a single time. This specimen consisted of blood, obtained from a patient who underwent chemoradiotherapy. This sequence originates from a human donor with HPV-associated anogenital cancer. The chain employs TRBV27 and TRBJ2-5, with D uncertain. Matching the DNA end better, TRBJ2-7 makes the J call doubtful. DNA for the CDR3: TGTGCCAGCAGTTTCGACAACTCCTACGAGCAGTACTTC. It translates to CASSFDNSYEQYF.